This TCR beta chain originates from a study of blood T cell repertoires in COVID-19. Study information: Researchers got acute and convalescent COVID-19 samples from the United States, Italy and Spain. The cDNA or gDNA used as material had been derived from T cells, B-cell-depleted T cells, or PBMCs.

The study recruited people aged 18 to 89 years across approximately 24 US areas. Germline V CDR1 and CDR2: SNHLY, FYNNEI. The length of the CDR3 is 14 residues. Trimming took 5 bases from V and 1 from J, leaving 11 bases between them. Profiled with immunoSEQ multiplex PCR; TCRdb holds only in-frame clones, not every one. Found here are 45,000 to 55,000 clones, 60% to 80% of them singletons; the top ten hold 5.8%. V and J are TRBV2 and TRBJ1-1; D gene uncertain. This receptor was identified in a woman between 45 and 65 years old with acute COVID-19. Specimen: PBMCs or T cells enriched from blood (not recorded which). The CDR3 protein is CASSSQARNTEAFF. The CDR3 region has the DNA TGTGCCAGCAGTAGCCAGGCGCGGAACACTGAAGCTTTCTTT.